What follows are 5 T cell receptor beta chains derived from one specimen sequenced in a study of blood T cell repertoires in COVID-19. Method: immunoSEQ multiplex PCR; TCRdb's copy keeps in-frame clones and lacks some. The table has roughly 410,000 clones, about 89% seen once. The specimen was peripheral blood. The receptors shown here come from an older woman with COVID-19, enrolled during active disease.

This clone has just a few counts. The chain recombines TRBV4-2 with TRBJ2-7; D unclear. V shed 1 base and J shed 1 base, with 14 bases lying between them. This CDR3 has 16 residues. Germline values: CDR1 LGHNA, CDR2 YNFKEQ. This CDR3 reads CASSQGLGVQSYEQYF. In DNA form, the CDR3 reads TGTGCCAGCAGCCAAGGCCTAGGTGTCCAGTCCTACGAGCAGTACTTC.

The gene calls are TRBV13 and TRBJ2-7, with D maybe TRBD2 (5 bases). The CDR3 has 14 amino acids. Trimming took 0 bases from V and 4 from J, leaving 10 bases between them. The germline CDR1 and CDR2 sequences are PRHDT and FYEKMQ (reference sequence). The CDR3 DNA follows: TGTGCCAGCAGCTTAGGCCTAGCCGATTACGAGCAGTACTTC. Residues: CASSLGLADYEQYF.

The genes are TRBV19 and TRBJ1-2; D is possibly TRBD1 (6 bases). V was clipped by 3 bases and J by 2 bases, with 10 bases between them. Germline V gene data show CDR1 as LNHDA and CDR2 as SQIVND (reference sequence). There are 14 residues in the CDR3. CDR3 loop: CASSIVDRNYGYTF. The CDR3 region has the DNA TGTGCCAGTAGTATCGTTGACAGGAACTATGGCTACACCTTC.

The gene calls are TRBV29-1 and TRBJ1-1; 9 bases line up with TRBD1. Unmatched junction bases numbered 4, after V lost 7 bases and J lost 1 base. This CDR3 is 13 amino acids long. Germline V CDR1 and CDR2: SQVTM, ANQGSEA. The CDR3 nucleotides read TGCAGCGCCTTGACAGGGGGGAACACTGAAGCTTTCTTT. The encoded protein is CSALTGGNTEAFF.

This rearrangement joins TRBV18 to TRBJ2-5, with TRBD2 identical over 10 bases. CDR3 length equals 20 residues. Germline-derived CDR1 and CDR2 are KGHSH and LQKENI. Trimming removed 0 bases from V and 2 bases from J; junction bases left unmatched: 15. CDR3 sequence (DNA): TGTGCCAGCTCACCACCGGGGACTCGCCTAGCGGGGGTCAAACAAGAGACCCAGTACTTC. It is translated as CASSPPGTRLAGVKQETQYF.